These 9 T cell receptor beta chains came from one sample sequenced in a study of T cells in localized non-small cell lung cancer (dated by TCRdb to about 2020). Receptor libraries were prepared by the immunoSEQ multiplex PCR assay. Drawn from immuneACCESS, this table holds only the in-frame rearrangements with V and J called that TCRdb kept. Clones are partly lost; checked studies trace under half to an unresolved V gene and leave the rest unexplained. Within this sample are approximately 33,000 clones, with around 88% of them counted one time only. The top ten clonotypes cover roughly 6.5% of the sample. Sequenced here: peripheral blood, sampled before any cancer treatment. The receptors were sampled from a woman aged 40 to 75 with stage I lung adenocarcinoma.

The chain couples TRBV5-1 to TRBJ2-3, with TRBD1 matching 11 bases. Germline values: CDR1 SGHRS, CDR2 YFSETQ. J lost 4 bases, V lost 0 bases, and 4 bases had no gene match. The CDR3 runs to 16 residues. CDR3 protein: CASSLARTGGADTQYF. The CDR3 region has the DNA TGCGCCAGCAGCTTGGCACGGACAGGGGGCGCAGATACGCAGTATTTT.

Only one count was recorded for this clone. The J gene is TRBJ2-2, the V gene TRBV21-1; the D call TRBD2 from the table was never checked on the DNA. TRBV21-1 is a pseudogene locus. The CDR3 consists of 16 residues. The CDR3 DNA is TGTGCCAGCAGCAAAGCTCCTACTAGTTGTGCCGGGGAGCTGTTTTTT. It codes for CASSKAPTSCAGELFF.

The DNA for the CDR3 is TGTGCCAGAGGGACACCTCACATCTCTGGAAACACCATATATTTT. Protein sequence: CARGTPHISGNTIYF. This chain uses TRBV2 with TRBJ1-3, with D maybe TRBD1 (6 bases). The length of the CDR3 is 15 residues. V was clipped by 9 bases and J by 0 bases, with 15 bases between them. The germline gives CDR1 SNHLY, CDR2 FYNNEI.

The gene calls are TRBV5-1 and TRBJ2-1; 8 nucleotides align to TRBD1. The CDR3 spans 15 residues. Germline CDR1 and CDR2: SGHRS and YFSETQ. Unmatched junction bases numbered 2, after V lost 0 bases and J lost 3 bases. The CDR3 sequence is CASSLDTGGYNEQFF. The CDR3 DNA is TGCGCCAGCAGCTTGGATACAGGGGGCTACAATGAGCAGTTCTTC.

This clone has only one observation. The chain is built from TRBV7-4 and TRBJ2-1, with 13 positions matching TRBD2. CDR1 and CDR2 from the germline V gene are SGHVT and SQSDAQ. V was clipped by 5 bases and J by 10 bases; unmatched bases: 8. CDR3 length: 15 residues. The CDR3 DNA sequence: TGTGCCAGCAGCGAAAGACTAGCGGGGGGAGTAGAGCAGTTCTTC. Residues: CASSERLAGGVEQFF.

The CDR3 here is CASSLIRRRDQDTQYF. CDR3 nucleotides: TGTGCCAGCAGCTTGATTCGTCGCAGGGATCAAGATACGCAGTATTTT. This rearrangement joins TRBV5-6 to TRBJ2-3; a possible D gene is TRBD1 (5 bases). The CDR3 has 16 amino acids. In germline, CDR1 is SGHDT, CDR2 YYEEEE. Deletions cut 1 base from V and 5 bases from J, with 17 bases between.

This rearrangement joins TRBV6-5 to TRBJ2-7; D perhaps matches TRBD1 (5 bases). The germline V gene has CDR1 MNHEY and CDR2 SVGAGI. There are 12 residues in the CDR3. Trimming left V 3 bases short and J 5 bases short, with 8 bases between. The chain's CDR3 is CASSYKGNEQYF. The CDR3 DNA reads TGTGCCAGCAGTTATAAGGGGAACGAGCAGTACTTC.

This clone has more than one count but fewer than ten. The chain carries TRBV10-3 and TRBJ1-1, with TRBD1 matching over 10 bases. The CDR3 covers 17 residues. Unmatched junction bases numbered 13, after V lost 6 bases and J lost 3 bases. CDR1 is ENHRY and CDR2 is SYGVKD in the germline V gene. CDR3 amino acids: CAIRGDRGGFADTEAFF. CDR3 DNA: TGTGCCATCAGGGGGGACAGGGGTGGATTTGCGGACACTGAAGCTTTCTTT.

The chain employs TRBV7-3 and TRBJ2-2; D possibly corresponds to TRBD1 (6 bases). V was cut by 3 bases and J by 7 bases, with 9 bases left in between. CDR1 is SGHTA and CDR2 is FQGTGA in the germline V gene. CDR3 size: 13 residues. The CDR3 sequence is CASSFTGIGELFF. CDR3 in DNA: TGTGCCAGCAGCTTTACAGGGATCGGGGAGCTGTTTTTT.